These T cell receptor beta chains were read from a single sample in a study of shared clonotypes between healthy human individuals. TCRdb's copy holds only in-frame clones and misses some; the assay was immunoSEQ multiplex PCR. The repertoire holds about 2.2 million clones, about 94% seen once, with around 1.7% in the top ten. The sequenced material came from naive CD8+ T cells from PBMCs. These receptors were collected from a man between 18 and 29 years old in good health. Some clones in this sample may be carry-over from other donors' samples. Each CDR3 is given with its conserved first and last residue. The D gene is left open where the match is weak. Expanded clones get a size class; other rows say once, few or many, or leave the size out.

>.|TRBV6-5|TRBJ2-3|.
TGTGCCAGCAGCTCCCTGGGGGGTAACACAGATACGCAGTATTTT
CASSSLGGNTDTQYF
>.|TRBV7-9|TRBJ2-1|.
TGTGCCAGCAGCCTACCCCTATCTATGCGACAGTTCTTC
CASSLPLSMRQFF
>.|TRBV2|TRBJ2-2|.
TGTGCCAGCAGTGAAGCCAGGGGTACGGGCGGGGAGCTGTTTTTT
CASSEARGTGGELFF
>.|TRBV5-1|TRBJ2-1|TRBD2
TGCGCCAGCAGCTTCCGACTCCTAGCGGGAGGGCATGGGGAGCAGTTCTTC
CASSFRLLAGGHGEQFF
>.|TRBV4-2|TRBJ1-1|.
TGTGCCAGCAGCCAAGATCGATCCCACGCTGAAGCTTTCTTT
CASSQDRSHAEAFF
>.|TRBV15|TRBJ1-1|.
TGTGCCACCTGCCTGGAAGGGGCTAATTGGGTCACTGAAGCTTTCTTT
CATCLEGANWVTEAFF
>.|TRBV27|TRBJ1-3|.
TGTGCCAGCAGTTTATTCCGAACAGGGTACACCATATATTTT
CASSLFRTGYTIYF
>.|TRBV27|TRBJ1-4|.
TGTGCCAGCAGTGTCGACAGAGTTAATGAAAAACTGTTTTTT
CASSVDRVNEKLFF
>.|TRBV2|TRBJ1-2|.
TGTGCCAGGCTGGACAAAAACTATGGCTACACCTTC
CARLDKNYGYTF
>.|TRBV28|TRBJ2-1|TRBD2
TGTGCCAGCAGTTTGGGAGGGATCAATGAGCAGTTCTTC
CASSLGGINEQFF
>.|TRBV7-9|TRBJ1-1|.
TGTGCCAGCAGCTCATTGGGCACTGAAGCTTTCTTT
CASSSLGTEAFF
>.|TRBV7-8|TRBJ2-7|TRBD2
TGTGCCAGCAGCCTGGGACTAGCGGGAGCCCTGGGCTACGAGCAGTACTTC
CASSLGLAGALGYEQYF
>.|TRBV5-1|TRBJ1-1|.
TGCGCCAGCAGCTTGGGTCCCAGCGGGAACACTGAAGCTTTCTTT
CASSLGPSGNTEAFF
>.|TRBV30|TRBJ1-4|.
TGTGCCTGCCCCAACGAGGTCCCCGGGGAAAAACTGTTTTTT
CACPNEVPGEKLFF
>.|TRBV30|TRBJ2-5|.
TGTGCCTGGAGTGTGGGGAGCTTGGAGACCCAGTACTTC
CAWSVGSLETQYF
>once|TRBV7-8|TRBJ2-5|.
TGTGCCAGCAGCCAGTACAACCGGCCGGAGACCCAGTACTTC
CASSQYNRPETQYF
>.|TRBV5-1|TRBJ2-7|.
TGCGCCAGCAGCTTGGACAGGACCTCCTACGAGCAGTACTTC
CASSLDRTSYEQYF
>once|TRBV27|TRBJ2-1|TRBD2
TGTGCCAGCAGTTCGTCGGCGGGAGTGGTGTACAATGAGCAGTTCTTC
CASSSSAGVVYNEQFF
>.|TRBV9|TRBJ2-7|.
TGTGCCAGCAGCGTAGGGATTTCCTACGAGCAGTACTTC
CASSVGISYEQYF
>.|TRBV19|TRBJ2-7|.
TGTGCCAGTAGTATACGTGAGGGAGAGGCGGGCGAGCAGTACTTC
CASSIREGEAGEQYF
>.|TRBV11-2|TRBJ2-1|.
TGTGCCAGCAGCTTAGAAGGTAATGAGCAGTTCTTC
CASSLEGNEQFF
>.|TRBV4-1|TRBJ2-2|.
TGCGCCAGCAGCCAACTAGAGTCCGGGGAGCTGTTTTTT
CASSQLESGELFF
>.|TRBV7-2|TRBJ2-1|TRBD1
TGTGCCAGCAGCCCCCGGGACAGGGTAACCTACAATGAGCAGTTCTTC
CASSPRDRVTYNEQFF
>.|TRBV11-2|TRBJ2-1|TRBD2
TGTGCCAGCAGCTTAGTAGCGGGAGAGAGCTCCTACAATGAGCAGTTCTTC
CASSLVAGESSYNEQFF